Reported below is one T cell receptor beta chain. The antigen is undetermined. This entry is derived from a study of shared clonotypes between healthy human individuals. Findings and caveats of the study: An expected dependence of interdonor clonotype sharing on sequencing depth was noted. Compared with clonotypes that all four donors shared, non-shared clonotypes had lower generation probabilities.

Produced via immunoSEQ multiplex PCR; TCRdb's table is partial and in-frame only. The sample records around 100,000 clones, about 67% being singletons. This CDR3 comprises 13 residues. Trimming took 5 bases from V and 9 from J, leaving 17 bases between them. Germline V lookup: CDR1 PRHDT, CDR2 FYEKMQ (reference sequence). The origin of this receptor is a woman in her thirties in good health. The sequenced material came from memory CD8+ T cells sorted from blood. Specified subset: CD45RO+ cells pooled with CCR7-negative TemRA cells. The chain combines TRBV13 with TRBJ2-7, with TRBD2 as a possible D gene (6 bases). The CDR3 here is CASSPGLLSGQYF. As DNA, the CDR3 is TGTGCCAGCAGCCCGGGACTCCTATCTGGGCAGTACTTC.